Below are 14 T cell receptor beta chains sequenced from a single sample in a study of OX40 agonist ivuxolimab in advanced cancers. The library was generated by the immunoSEQ multiplex PCR assay. The table comes from immuneACCESS by way of TCRdb, which keeps in-frame sequences with V and J called. Part of the clones is missing from these tables; in studies checked, under half for an unresolved V gene and the rest for unknown reasons. This sample lists tens of thousands of clones; roughly nine tenths were detected once. 38% of the sample belongs to the ten largest clones. The source was CD4+ or CD8+ T cells sorted from blood, collected in a trial of the OX40 agonist ivuxolimab. These TCRs come from an adult with an advanced solid tumor such as melanoma, head and neck, liver or kidney cancer.

As to this clone: Other DNA sequences of this sample code for an identical CDR3. The DNA of the CDR3 is TGTGCCAGCAGCGTGTCAGACACCGGGGAGCTGTTTTTT. Translation: CASSVSDTGELFF. The V gene is TRBV9, the J gene TRBJ2-2; D is undetermined. CDR1 is SGDLS, CDR2 YYNGEE, per germline. The CDR3 consists of 13 residues. V was shortened by 2 bases and J by 3 bases, with 5 bases between the two germline ends.

This clone was counted once. V gene TRBV6-1 combines with J gene TRBJ2-1, with 13 nucleotides matching TRBD2. V dropped 7 bases and J dropped 4; count of bases not matched to a gene: 4. The CDR3 is made up of 15 amino acids. Germline assignment: CDR1 MNHNS and CDR2 SASEGT. CDR3 in amino acids: CASIQLAGGYNEQFF. CDR3 nucleotides: TGTGCCAGCATCCAACTAGCGGGAGGGTACAATGAGCAGTTCTTC.

The chain links TRBV7-2 to TRBJ2-3; D not resolved. Looked up from germline, CDR1 is SGHTA and CDR2 is FQGNSA. The length of the CDR3 is 14 residues. The V end was cut by 6 bases, the J end by 4 bases, with 14 bases between. CDR3 in amino acids: CASSWALTPDTQYF. CDR3 DNA sequence: TGTGCCAGCAGTTGGGCCTTGACCCCAGATACGCAGTATTTT.

The gene calls are TRBV30 and TRBJ2-3; D might be TRBD1 (6 bases). The CDR3 consists of 15 residues. The V and J ends lost 2 bases and 6 bases respectively, with 18 bases between them. Germline CDR1 is GTSNPN and CDR2 is SVGIG (reference sequence). CDR3: CAWSRQAYTGDTQYF. As DNA, the CDR3 is TGTGCCTGGAGTCGACAGGCTTATACCGGTGATACGCAGTATTTT. Using reference TRBV30 and TRBJ2-3 for the parts outside the CDR3, the full variable domain is SQTIHQWPATLVQPVGSPLSLECTVEGTSNPNLYWYRQAAGRGLQLLFYSVGIGQISSEVPQNLSASRPQDRQFILSSKKLLLSDSGFYLCAWSRQAYTGDTQYFGPGTRLTVL.

In this sample, this clone turned up a few times. This chain uses TRBV6-4 with TRBJ2-7, with D hard to call. Germline V gene data show CDR1 as MRHNA and CDR2 as SNTAGT. V was clipped by 6 bases and J by 7 bases, with 16 bases between them. The CDR3 runs 13 residues. For the CDR3, the DNA is TGTGCCAGCAGCTCCGACGGGTTAGGAGAGCAGTACTTC. Translating it yields CASSSDGLGEQYF.

The V and J genes are TRBV4-1 and TRBJ2-2; D ambiguous. Trimming stripped 0 bases from V and 6 bases from J, with 8 bases between. The CDR3 is 14 residues long. The germline CDR1 and CDR2 sequences are MGHRA and YSYEKL. The DNA for the CDR3 is TGCGCCAGCAGCCAAGAGTCACTCGCCGGGGAGCTGTTTTTT. Residues: CASSQESLAGELFF.

This clone was counted a single time. The J gene is TRBJ2-1, the V gene TRBV5-1, with TRBD2 matching 13 bases. The CDR3 consists of 16 residues. V lost 2 bases, J lost 2 bases, and 1 base stayed unmatched. In germline, CDR1 is SGHRS, CDR2 YFSETQ. The CDR3: CASSFGTSGTYNEQFF. CDR3 nucleotide sequence: TGCGCCAGCAGCTTTGGGACTAGCGGGACCTACAATGAGCAGTTCTTC. Combining the CDR3 with reference TRBV5-1 and TRBJ2-1 gives the whole variable domain KAGVTQTPRYLIKTRGQQVTLSCSPISGHRSVSWYQQTPGQGLQFLFEYFSETQRNKGNFPGRFSGRQFSNSRSEMNVSTLELGDSALYLCASSFGTSGTYNEQFFGPGTRLTVL.

The V call is TRBV29-1, the J call TRBJ1-1; D gene unclear. The CDR3 is 12 residues long. V lost 5 bases and J lost 0, with 7 bases in between. The V gene's germline CDR1 is SQVTM and CDR2 ANQGSEA. CDR3 region: CSVLEMNTEAFF. Here the CDR3 DNA reads TGCAGCGTTCTAGAGATGAACACTGAAGCTTTCTTT. Drawing the rest from reference TRBV29-1 and TRBJ1-1, the complete variable domain is SAVISQKPSRDICQRGTSLTIQCQVDSQVTMMFWYRQQPGQSLTLIATANQGSEATYESGFVIDKFPISRPNLTFSTLTVSNMSPEDSSIYLCSVLEMNTEAFFGQGTRLTVV.

This rearrangement joins TRBV4-3 to TRBJ2-1, with 12 bases aligning to TRBD2. The J segment lost 3 bases and the V segment lost 0 bases, leaving 9 bases of the junction unmatched. The CDR3 has 19 residues. CDR1 is LGHNA and CDR2 is YSLEER in the germline V gene. CDR3 in DNA: TGCGCCAGCAGCCAAGATAACGGGAGGACTAGCGGGAACTACAATGAGCAGTTCTTC. Residues: CASSQDNGRTSGNYNEQFF.

The genes are TRBV28 and TRBJ2-7, with TRBD2 matching 10 bases. CDR3 size: 16 residues. The junction had 6 bases not matched to a gene; V was cut back by 3 bases and J by 1 base. Germline CDR1 reads MDHEN; CDR2 reads SYDVKM. The CDR3 nucleotides read TGTGCCAGCAGTTTTACTAGCGGGGAGAATTCCTACGAGCAGTACTTC. This translates into CASSFTSGENSYEQYF.

The gene calls are TRBV5-8 and TRBJ1-5; weak D call: TRBD1 (5 bases). Trimming cost V 1 base and J 6 bases, with 17 bases left between them. The length of the CDR3 is 16 residues. CDR1 SGHTS and CDR2 YDEGEE come from the germline V gene. The CDR3, as DNA: TGTGCCAGCAGCTTGTTGACGGGAGGGGAGGGTCAGCCCCAGCATTTT. It translates to CASSLLTGGEGQPQHF.

By sample share, this clone is medium-sized (0.01 to 0.1%). V is TRBV4-1 and J is TRBJ2-7; 12 positions match TRBD2. Losses at the gene ends were 0 bases for V and 2 bases for J; bases not matched to a gene: 5. Germline V gene lookup returns CDR1 MGHRA and CDR2 YSYEKL. The CDR3 consists of 17 residues. DNA for the CDR3: TGCGCCAGCAGCCAAGATAGGGGACTAGCGGGCCCCTACGAGCAGTACTTC. Its translation is CASSQDRGLAGPYEQYF.

The chain recombines TRBV7-6 with TRBJ2-1; 8 positions match TRBD2. CDR3 size: 15 residues. The J segment lost 0 bases and the V segment lost 5 bases, leaving 3 bases of the junction unmatched. Germline assignment: CDR1 SGHVS and CDR2 FNYEAQ. The CDR3: CASSQGTSSYNEQFF. The CDR3 DNA reads TGTGCCAGCAGCCAAGGGACTAGCTCCTACAATGAGCAGTTCTTC. The full variable domain, rest sourced from reference TRBV7-6 and TRBJ2-1, is GAGVSQSPRYKVTKRGQDVALRCDPISGHVSLYWYRQALGQGPEFLTYFNYEAQQDKSGLPNDRFSAERPEGSISTLTIQRTEQRDSAMYRCASSQGTSSYNEQFFGPGTRLTVL.

V is TRBV30 and J is TRBJ2-5, with 8 bases that match TRBD2. The J call may be in error: the DNA end matches TRBJ2-7 better. Germline-derived CDR1 and CDR2 are GTSNPN and SVGIG (reference sequence). CDR3 length: 14 amino acids. CDR3 bases: TGTGCCTGGAGTGTTCTGAATAGCGGGGACGAGCAGTACTTC. Translating gives CAWSVLNSGDEQYF.